The 29 T cell receptor beta chains listed next were all sequenced from one sample in a study of shared T cell receptors in the human thymus (dated by TCRdb to the early 2020s). Library preparation employed the immunoSEQ multiplex PCR assay. In TCRdb, the immuneACCESS table is reduced to in-frame sequences with V and J assigned. These tables do not hold every clone; where another copy was compared, an unresolved V gene accounts for under half, and the others remain unexplained. For this sample there are over 350,000 clones; 85% to 95% appear just once. The ten biggest clones cover approximately 0.02% of the sample. Sequencing was done on a sample of thymocytes. The receptors stem from a human donor.

The rearrangement links TRBV28 to TRBJ1-2; 7 nucleotides match TRBD1. The CDR3 extends over 14 amino acids. V shed 6 bases and J 2 bases; nucleotides not matched to a gene: 6. Germline CDR1 is MDHEN and CDR2 is SYDVKM. The CDR3 DNA reads as TGTGCCAGCAGGGGACAGACGCCCAACTATGGCTACACCTTC. Translating it yields CASRGQTPNYGYTF.

The rearrangement links TRBV14 to TRBJ1-1; D not resolved. There are 16 residues in the CDR3. The ends were cut back, 1 base at V and 0 bases at J, with 12 bases in the middle. Germline CDR1 reads SGHDN; CDR2 reads FVKESK. The CDR3 reads CASSQVRRLMNTEAFF. As DNA, the CDR3 is TGTGCCAGCAGCCAAGTCCGCAGACTCATGAACACTGAAGCTTTCTTT. Using reference TRBV14 and TRBJ1-1 for the parts outside the CDR3, the full variable domain is EAGVTQFPSHSVIEKGQTVTLRCDPISGHDNLYWYRRVMGKEIKFLLHFVKESKQDESGMPNNRFLAERTGGTYSTLKVQPAELEDSGVYFCASSQVRRLMNTEAFFGQGTRLTVV.

The chain recombines TRBV19 with TRBJ2-1; D could derive from TRBD1 or TRBD2 (5 bases each). The germline CDR1 and CDR2 sequences are LNHDA and SQIVND (reference sequence). V gave up 3 bases and J gave up 2 bases, with 11 bases separating them. CDR3 length equals 15 residues. CDR3 amino acids: CASSMGRSPYNEQFF. CDR3 in DNA: TGTGCCAGTAGTATGGGACGGAGCCCCTACAATGAGCAGTTCTTC.

The chain couples TRBV7-9 to TRBJ2-1, with a tentative D call TRBD2 (5 bases). CDR3 size: 14 residues. With 8 bases removed from V and 8 bases from J, the gap between germline ends came to 19 bases. Germline V gene sequence: CDR1 SEHNR, CDR2 FQNEAQ (reference sequence). CDR3 nucleotides: TGTGCCAGCTCTTCGGCCCGGGATGTCCATGAGCAGTTCTTC. Amino acid sequence: CASSSARDVHEQFF.

This clone showed up just once. The chain couples TRBV28 to TRBJ2-3; the match to TRBD2 covers 11 bases. This CDR3 has 17 amino acids. With V trimmed by 4 bases and J by 0 bases, 6 bases remained unmatched. CDR1 is MDHEN, CDR2 SYDVKM, per germline. CDR3 protein: CASSSTSGRPSTDTQYF. The CDR3 region has the DNA TGTGCCAGCAGTTCCACTAGCGGGAGACCTAGCACAGATACGCAGTATTTT.

V usage is TRBV6-5 and J usage is TRBJ1-5; no clear D. The CDR3 has 16 amino acids. Germline V gives CDR1 MNHEY, CDR2 SVGAGI. Trimming stripped 0 bases from V and 0 bases from J, with 9 bases between. Here the CDR3 reads CASSYSTVGSNQPQHF. As DNA, the CDR3 is TGTGCCAGCAGTTACTCGACCGTGGGTAGCAATCAGCCCCAGCATTTT.

The CDR3 loop is CSAPTGGEQYF. The CDR3 DNA follows: TGCAGTGCTCCGACAGGGGGTGAGCAGTACTTC. The chain is built from TRBV20-1 and TRBJ2-7; TRBD1 matches 9 bases. V shed 5 bases, J shed 7 bases, and the junction held 3 bases outside the gene matches. The germline V gene has CDR1 DFQATT and CDR2 SNEGSKA (reference sequence). The CDR3 totals 11 residues.

The chain links TRBV28 to TRBJ1-1, with a weak D call TRBD1 (5 bases). This CDR3 has 12 residues. The V gene lost 7 bases and the J gene lost 3 bases, with 9 bases spanning the gap. Germline values: CDR1 MDHEN, CDR2 SYDVKM. The chain's CDR3 is CASTKGDTEAFF. The CDR3 nucleotides read TGTGCCAGCACCAAAGGGGACACTGAAGCTTTCTTT.

The CDR3 is CVRSLEMGTGDDSPLHF. CDR3 DNA sequence: TGTGTCAGAAGCTTAGAAATGGGGACAGGGGATGATTCACCCCTCCACTTT. V usage is TRBV7-5 and J usage is TRBJ1-6; TRBD1 reflects the table's D call only, with no check against the DNA. TRBV7-5 is an annotated pseudogene. This CDR3 is built from 17 residues.

The chain combines TRBV13 with TRBJ2-5, with D perhaps TRBD2 (6 bases). Germline V gene sequence: CDR1 PRHDT, CDR2 FYEKMQ (reference sequence). This CDR3 has 15 amino acids. V lost 5 bases and J lost 1, with 14 bases in between. The CDR3 DNA follows: TGTGCCAGCAGCACATTCAGGGAGGCCCAAGAGACCCAGTACTTC. Its translation is CASSTFREAQETQYF.

This chain joins TRBV20-1 and TRBJ2-7; TRBD2 might be the D (5 bases). Trimming took 3 bases from V and 6 from J, leaving 9 bases between them. Germline CDR1 is DFQATT and CDR2 is SNEGSKA (reference sequence). The CDR3 length is 11 residues. The CDR3 is CSARRRVEQYF. The CDR3 bases are TGCAGTGCTAGGAGGCGGGTCGAGCAGTACTTC.

This chain uses TRBV27 with TRBJ2-1; 7 positions match TRBD2. Germline V CDR1 and CDR2: MNHEY, SMNVEV (reference sequence). The CDR3 contains 14 residues. The trim removed 4 bases at V and 6 bases at J, leaving 6 bases unmatched. CDR3 residues: CASSCLAVPNEQFF. The CDR3 region has the DNA TGTGCCAGCAGTTGTCTAGCGGTTCCCAATGAGCAGTTCTTC.

The gene calls are TRBV19 and TRBJ2-1; D is possibly TRBD1 (6 bases). Trimming took 8 bases from V and 5 from J, leaving 16 bases between them. Germline lookup yields CDR1 LNHDA and CDR2 SQIVND (reference sequence). CDR3 length: 14 residues. CDR3 bases: TGTGCCAGTCACGACAGGTACTACCACAATGAGCAGTTCTTC. It encodes CASHDRYYHNEQFF.

This chain connects TRBV7-2 to TRBJ2-7; D tentatively fits TRBD1 or TRBD2 (5 bases each). The CDR3 length is 15 residues. CDR1 SGHTA and CDR2 FQGNSA come from the germline V gene. Trimming shortened V by 1 base and J by 0 bases, and 10 bases separated the two germline ends. CDR3 coding DNA: TGTGCCAGCAGCTTAGGAGGGGACCTCTCCTACGAGCAGTACTTC. It codes for CASSLGGDLSYEQYF.

This chain connects TRBV27 to TRBJ1-1; D is undetermined. From germline, CDR1 is MNHEY and CDR2 SMNVEV (reference sequence). This CDR3 region has 12 residues. V gave up 8 bases and J gave up 7 bases, with 14 bases separating them. The CDR3 DNA follows: TGTGCCAGCTCCAAGGAAGGGAGTGAAGCTTTCTTT. Translation gives CASSKEGSEAFF.

The chain combines TRBV18 with TRBJ2-7; 7 positions match TRBD1. This CDR3 contains 16 residues. J gave up 2 bases and V 4 bases, and 11 bases lay outside the gene matches. The V gene's germline CDR1 is KGHSH and CDR2 LQKENI. The chain's CDR3 is CASSRTSRDSPYEQYF. CDR3 DNA sequence: TGTGCCAGCTCACGTACATCCCGGGACAGCCCCTACGAGCAGTACTTC.

This clone was seen a handful of times. This sequence joins TRBV4-2 and TRBJ2-2, with 8 bases fitting TRBD2. Germline loops: CDR1 LGHNA, CDR2 YNFKEQ. With 4 bases clipped from V and 4 bases from J, the junction kept 8 bases outside the gene matches. This CDR3 region has 16 residues. CDR3 protein: CASSPGSGGFTGELFF. In nucleotides, the CDR3 is TGTGCCAGCAGCCCGGGAAGCGGGGGATTCACCGGGGAGCTGTTTTTT.

This chain connects TRBV2 to TRBJ2-7, with D tentatively TRBD2 (6 bases). V was cut by 3 bases and J by 4 bases, with 13 bases left in between. CDR3 size: 14 residues. Per the germline V gene, CDR1 is SNHLY and CDR2 is FYNNEI. CDR3 sequence: CASSDGGKEYEQYF. In nucleotides, the CDR3 is TGTGCCAGCAGTGATGGCGGGAAAGAATACGAGCAGTACTTC.

CDR3 loop: CASSPWTWRETQYF. DNA of the CDR3: TGTGCCAGCAGTCCATGGACATGGAGAGAGACCCAGTACTTC. This chain uses TRBV28 with TRBJ2-5; tentatively, D is TRBD1 (5 bases). V lost 5 bases and J lost 4, with 14 bases in between. Germline assignment: CDR1 MDHEN and CDR2 SYDVKM. The CDR3 sequence is 14 residues long.

This clone was picked up a small number of times. The V gene is TRBV10-1, the J gene TRBJ1-1, with D possibly being TRBD1 (5 bases). Germline assignment: CDR1 WNHNN and CDR2 SYGVQD (reference sequence). The CDR3 length is 12 residues. V lost 5 bases to trimming and J lost 4 bases, with 8 bases between them. CDR3 bases: TGCGCCAGCAGTCGGGACCGCACTGAAGCTTTCTTT. Protein: CASSRDRTEAFF.

V and J are TRBV19 and TRBJ1-3; D unclear. V gave up 0 bases and J gave up 0 bases, with 9 bases separating them. The V gene's germline CDR1 is LNHDA and CDR2 SQIVND (reference sequence). The CDR3 contains 16 residues. The CDR3 DNA follows: TGTGCCAGTAGTATAGAACGACGGACCTCTGGAAACACCATATATTTT. As protein: CASSIERRTSGNTIYF.

This clone was found once. The chain has TRBV30 and TRBJ2-4; weak D call: TRBD1 (6 bases). Germline V CDR1 and CDR2: GTSNPN, SVGIG (reference sequence). The CDR3 is 19 amino acids. V lost 4 bases and J lost 0, with 25 bases in between. The CDR3 loop is CAWTKPARGVTLAKNIQYF. The CDR3 DNA is TGTGCCTGGACTAAACCGGCCAGGGGAGTCACCTTAGCCAAAAACATTCAGTACTTC.

J is TRBJ1-1 and V is TRBV7-6; TRBD1 agrees at 8 bases. J gave up 0 bases and V 5 bases, and 8 bases lay outside the gene matches. Germline V gene data show CDR1 as SGHVS and CDR2 as FNYEAQ. The CDR3 consists of 16 residues. This chain's CDR3 is CASSPGQGGVNTEAFF. In nucleotides, the CDR3 is TGTGCCAGCAGCCCCGGACAGGGAGGAGTGAACACTGAAGCTTTCTTT.

CDR3 sequence reads: CASSFGQARTGELFF. The CDR3 nucleotides read TGTGCCAGCAGCTTCGGACAGGCTCGGACCGGGGAGCTGTTTTTT. The J gene is TRBJ2-2, the V gene TRBV2, with 7 bases aligning to TRBD1. Germline CDR1 is SNHLY and CDR2 is FYNNEI. This CDR3 has 15 amino acids. V shed 6 bases and J 5 bases; nucleotides not matched to a gene: 9.

This clone was counted once. The chain has TRBV1 and TRBJ2-2; the DNA was not compared with TRBD2, the D call given in the table. TRBV1 is assigned pseudogene status. CDR3 length: 19 amino acids. The CDR3 loop reads CTSSLGGLVRDQNTGELFF. The DNA of the CDR3 is TGCACCAGCAGCTTGGGGGGACTCGTGCGGGACCAGAACACCGGGGAGCTGTTTTTT.

The chain links TRBV19 to TRBJ2-2; no definite D call. Germline assignment: CDR1 LNHDA and CDR2 SQIVND (reference sequence). V lost 5 bases, J lost 3 bases, and 7 bases lay in between. This CDR3 region has 13 residues. The CDR3 protein is CASSETHTGELFF. CDR3 nucleotide sequence: TGTGCCAGTAGTGAAACTCACACCGGGGAGCTGTTTTTT.

J is TRBJ1-2 and V is TRBV10-2; D call uncertain. V was shortened by 5 bases and J by 3 bases, with 7 bases between the two germline ends. Germline CDR1 reads WSHSY; CDR2 reads SAAADI. CDR3 length equals 12 residues. The CDR3 sequence: CASSTLDYGYTF. For the CDR3, the DNA is TGCGCCAGCAGTACGCTGGACTATGGCTACACCTTC.

The chain combines TRBV29-1 with TRBJ1-1, with TRBD1 identical over 7 bases. After removal of 8 bases from V and 4 bases from J, the junction contained 10 bases not matched to a gene. The CDR3 spans 13 residues. Germline loops: CDR1 SQVTM, CDR2 ANQGSEA. The CDR3 DNA reads TGCAGCATCGGGCAGGGGGGTTTCACTGAAGCTTTCTTT. Protein sequence: CSIGQGGFTEAFF.

This clone was observed a single time. The rearrangement joins TRBV11-2 to TRBJ2-7; 8 nucleotides agree with TRBD2. Germline CDR1 reads SGHAT; CDR2 reads FQNNGV. The length of the CDR3 is 14 residues. V lost 5 bases, J lost 3 bases, and 6 bases stayed unmatched. CDR3 residues: CASSPRLASYEQYF. Here the CDR3 DNA reads TGTGCCAGCAGCCCCAGACTAGCGAGCTACGAGCAGTACTTC.